Below, one TCR beta chain is given with its context. Its antigen is unidentified. This sample is drawn from a study of PD-1 blockade in mismatch repair-deficient tumors. General observations from the study: Tumor-resident clones, often undetectable pretreatment in blood, expanded then contracted after pembrolizumab.

Every patient had mismatch repair deficiency by PCR or immunohistochemistry. The TCR-sequenced patients were a few responders to pembrolizumab. The table came from immunoSEQ multiplex PCR; TCRdb's copy has only in-frame clones and leaves some out. Here the sample spans 100,000 to 150,000 clones, around nine tenths being singletons. This CDR3 has 12 amino acids. CDR1 GTSNPN and CDR2 SVGIG come from the germline V gene (reference sequence). V was pared by 2 bases and J by 5 bases, with 10 bases between. Sequences were derived from peripheral blood, sampled approximately 71 weeks after starting pembrolizumab. The receptor was isolated from an adult with mismatch repair-deficient cancer. This sequence joins TRBV30 and TRBJ2-7; D is unresolved. The CDR3 nucleotides read TGTGCCTGGAGTCACCGTGGGGACGAGCAGTACTTC. Translated: CAWSHRGDEQYF.